Shown below are 21 T cell receptor beta chains from a single sample sequenced in a study of blood T cell repertoires in COVID-19 (dated by TCRdb to about 2020). To prepare the library, the immunoSEQ multiplex PCR assay was applied. This immuneACCESS table, as held by TCRdb, lists in-frame sequences with V and J called but not all clones. Of the missing ones, under half trace to an unresolved V gene in checked studies; the others have no known cause. A total of under 350,000 clones appear in this sample, around 86% of them only once. Together, the top ten hold around 4.2% of the sample. The source material was PBMCs or T cells enriched from blood (not recorded which). The receptors here all came from a woman in her thirties or forties with acute COVID-19.

Only a few counts were recorded for this clone. This chain links TRBV3-1 (or the pseudogene TRBV3-2) with TRBJ2-2, with D possibly TRBD1 on 5 matching bases. The CDR3 has 16 amino acids. Germline-derived CDR1 and CDR2 are LGHDT and YNNKEL (reference sequence). Trimming took 4 bases from V and 2 from J, leaving 14 bases between them. CDR3 coding DNA: TGTGCCAGCAGCCCCCAGGGAAGGACCAACACCGGGGAGCTGTTTTTT. This gives the protein CASSPQGRTNTGELFF.

A note on this clone: The junction shows a germline mismatch at one end, possibly a read error. The chain combines TRBV19 with TRBJ2-5; 8 nucleotides line up with TRBD2. Germline V gene data show CDR1 as LNHDA and CDR2 as SQIVND (reference sequence). The CDR3 sequence is 16 residues long. CDR3 amino acids: CASSTQSGRGQETQYF. DNA of the CDR3: TGTGCCAGCAGTACACAAAGCGGGAGAGGCCAAGAGACCCAGTACTTC.

This chain joins TRBV4-3 and TRBJ1-5, with a tentative D call TRBD1 (5 bases). Germline CDR1 LGHNA, CDR2 YSLEER. V lost 8 bases, J lost 0 bases, and 11 bases lay in between. The length of the CDR3 is 14 residues. CDR3 region: CASALDSSNQPQHF. CDR3 nucleotides: TGCGCCAGCGCCCTCGACAGTAGCAATCAGCCCCAGCATTTT.

This clone appeared a single time. The J gene is TRBJ2-7, the V gene TRBV11-2; 9 bases align to TRBD2. The CDR3 runs 16 residues. Germline V gives CDR1 SGHAT, CDR2 FQNNGV. J gave up 0 bases and V 4 bases, and 7 bases lay outside the gene matches. The CDR3 nucleotides read TGTGCCAGCAGCTCCCTGACTAGCGGATACTCCTACGAGCAGTACTTC. It translates to CASSSLTSGYSYEQYF.

CDR3 in amino acids: CASSRPGEAGGPETQYF. In DNA, the CDR3 is TGTGCCAGCAGCCGTCCCGGGGAAGCGGGGGGCCCTGAGACCCAGTACTTC. This chain uses TRBV3-1 (or the pseudogene TRBV3-2) with TRBJ2-5; 9 bases are shared with TRBD2. The V gene's germline CDR1 is LGHDT and CDR2 YNNKEL (reference sequence). CDR3 size: 17 residues. The junction had 14 bases not matched to a gene; V was cut back by 4 bases and J by 5 bases.

This clone has only a few counts. This sequence joins TRBV5-8 and TRBJ1-2; 10 bases are shared with TRBD1. The germline CDR1 and CDR2 sequences are SGHTS and YDEGEE. V shed 2 bases, J shed 5 bases, and the junction held 3 bases outside the gene matches. CDR3 size: 14 residues. The CDR3 DNA is TGTGCCAGCAGCTTTTTGGACAGGGGGTATGGCTACACCTTC. Translation: CASSFLDRGYGYTF.

The rearrangement uses TRBV5-1 and TRBJ1-1, with no clear D. CDR3 length equals 15 residues. V was pared by 0 bases and J by 6 bases, with 15 bases between. Germline V gives CDR1 SGHRS, CDR2 YFSETQ. CDR3 sequence reads: CASSLAFGSVAEAFF. In DNA, the CDR3 is TGCGCCAGCAGCTTGGCGTTTGGTTCGGTTGCTGAAGCTTTCTTT.

The V call is TRBV19, the J call TRBJ2-3; D is perhaps TRBD2 (6 bases). V was cut by 5 bases and J by 4 bases, with 19 bases left in between. The CDR3 is made up of 16 amino acids. Looked up from germline, CDR1 is LNHDA and CDR2 is SQIVND (reference sequence). Here the CDR3 DNA reads TGTGCCAGTAGTTTGAGACTAGGTAATATCCCAGATACGCAGTATTTT. Its translation: CASSLRLGNIPDTQYF.

This chain links TRBV5-5 with TRBJ2-5, with 8 bases aligning to TRBD1. This CDR3 is 17 amino acids long. From germline, CDR1 is SGHKS and CDR2 YYEKEE (reference sequence). With 6 bases clipped from V and 5 bases from J, the junction kept 18 bases outside the gene matches. CDR3 loop: CASTSQFNRGKGETQYF. Written as DNA, the CDR3 is TGTGCCAGCACCTCTCAATTTAACAGGGGGAAGGGTGAGACCCAGTACTTC.

Regarding this clone: This sequence may be a read error, since a much larger clone differs from it by one base. This chain joins TRBV2 and TRBJ2-7; D uncertain. V was clipped by 6 bases and J by 0 bases, with 3 bases between them. The CDR3 length is 11 residues. Germline-derived CDR1 and CDR2 are SNHLY and FYNNEI. The CDR3, as DNA: TGTGCCAGCAGCCTCTCCTACGAGCAGTACTTC. Its protein product is CASSLSYEQYF.

J is TRBJ1-1 and V is TRBV6-4, with a possible D match to TRBD1 (5 bases). Germline-derived CDR1 and CDR2 are MRHNA and SNTAGT. This CDR3 has 14 residues. Trimming took off 3 bases at V and 8 bases at J, with 16 bases between the two ends. The CDR3 region is CASSESTWGYEAFF. The DNA of the CDR3 is TGTGCCAGCAGTGAGTCGACATGGGGCTACGAAGCTTTCTTT.

The V and J genes are TRBV5-1 and TRBJ1-3; possible D gene TRBD1, 5 bases. Germline CDR1 and CDR2: SGHRS and YFSETQ. The CDR3 runs to 16 residues. Trimming took off 0 bases at V and 0 bases at J, with 10 bases between the two ends. CDR3 region: CASSLGQINSGNTIYF. For the CDR3, the DNA is TGCGCCAGCAGCTTGGGACAGATTAACTCTGGAAACACCATATATTTT.

V is TRBV19 and J is TRBJ1-2; 11 bases fit TRBD1. CDR1 is LNHDA, CDR2 SQIVND, per germline (reference sequence). This CDR3 region has 15 residues. V shed 7 bases, J shed 6 bases, and the junction held 10 bases outside the gene matches. The CDR3 sequence is CASTRFGQGAHGYTF. CDR3 coding DNA: TGTGCCAGTACCAGATTTGGACAGGGGGCCCATGGCTACACCTTC.

The rearrangement joins TRBV5-5 to TRBJ2-7, with 7 bases fitting TRBD1. The germline gives CDR1 SGHKS, CDR2 YYEKEE (reference sequence). The junction had 16 bases not matched to a gene; V was cut back by 7 bases and J by 3 bases. This CDR3 is 16 amino acids long. Here the CDR3 reads CASALGPPGQSYEQYF. The CDR3 DNA reads as TGTGCCAGCGCCTTAGGGCCCCCGGGACAGAGCTACGAGCAGTACTTC.

The chain has TRBV5-1 and TRBJ2-2; tentative D call: TRBD2 (5 bases). Trimming shortened V by 0 bases and J by 4 bases, and 10 bases separated the two germline ends. Per the germline V gene, CDR1 is SGHRS and CDR2 is YFSETQ. The CDR3 has 15 residues. The chain's CDR3 is CASSLDPAGTGELFF. Here the CDR3 DNA reads TGCGCCAGCAGCTTGGATCCCGCGGGCACCGGGGAGCTGTTTTTT.

The table lists this clone with a count of one. This chain uses TRBV12-5 with TRBJ2-7, with a possible D match to TRBD1 (6 bases). The length of the CDR3 is 12 residues. V shed 3 bases and J shed 12 bases, with 15 bases lying between them. The germline gives CDR1 LGHNT, CDR2 FRNRAP. This chain's CDR3 is CASGLETGGLYF. The CDR3 nucleotides read TGTGCTAGTGGTTTAGAGACAGGAGGCCTGTACTTC.

The V call is TRBV7-2, the J call TRBJ2-7; 7 bases are shared with TRBD1. This CDR3 is built from 14 residues. Germline V gives CDR1 SGHTA, CDR2 FQGNSA. V shed 5 bases and J 5 bases; nucleotides not matched to a gene: 9. The chain's CDR3 is CASSPSGGRDEQYF. DNA of the CDR3: TGTGCCAGCAGCCCTTCAGGGGGTCGGGACGAGCAGTACTTC.

This sequence joins TRBV5-4 and TRBJ2-7, with TRBD2 matching 10 bases. The CDR3 spans 15 residues. Germline lookup yields CDR1 SGHNT and CDR2 YYREEE (reference sequence). Losses at the gene ends were 2 bases for V and 0 bases for J; bases not matched to a gene: 2. This CDR3 is CASSLPSGSSYEQYF. The CDR3 DNA follows: TGTGCCAGCAGCTTACCTAGCGGGAGCTCCTACGAGCAGTACTTC. The whole variable domain, remainder taken from reference TRBV5-4 and TRBJ2-7, is ETGVTQSPTHLIKTRGQQVTLRCSSQSGHNTVSWYQQALGQGPQFIFQYYREEENGRGNFPPRFSGLQFPNYSSELNVNALELDDSALYLCASSLPSGSSYEQYFGPGTRLTVT.

V and J are TRBV5-1 and TRBJ1-3; the D is unclear. Per the germline V gene, CDR1 is SGHRS and CDR2 is YFSETQ. Deletions cut 2 bases from V and 0 bases from J, with 9 bases between. CDR3 length equals 15 residues. The chain's CDR3 is CASSFAGISGNTIYF. The CDR3 bases are TGCGCCAGCAGCTTTGCGGGCATCTCTGGAAACACCATATATTTT.

A single count supports this clone. This chain links TRBV5-4 with TRBJ2-7; 13 bases are a match to TRBD2. Germline lookup yields CDR1 SGHNT and CDR2 YYREEE (reference sequence). The CDR3 runs to 13 residues. V was clipped by 4 bases and J by 10 bases; unmatched bases: 5. CDR3 in amino acids: CASSDRTSGSQYF. In DNA, the CDR3 is TGTGCCAGCAGCGACCGGACTAGCGGGAGTCAGTACTTC.

This chain connects TRBV3-1 (or the pseudogene TRBV3-2) to TRBJ1-2, with D perhaps TRBD1 (5 bases). CDR1 and CDR2 (germline): LGHDT, YNNKEL (reference sequence). The CDR3 runs 16 residues. The V end lost 5 bases, the J end lost 5 bases, and 21 bases lay between the germline ends. CDR3 in DNA: TGTGCCAGCAGCAACGTGGGGAGGGGCGGTCTGTATGGCTACACCTTC. Translated: CASSNVGRGGLYGYTF.